This T cell receptor beta chain was observed in a study of CD8+ T cells in alopecia areata. The authors extracted RNA and reverse transcribed it into cDNA as the sequencing template. Some clones are missing from TCRdb's copy, which holds only in-frame ones; the method was immunoSEQ multiplex PCR. The sample consists of under 250,000 clones, 50% to 60% of them appearing once. It was from PBMCs that CD4+ and CD8+ T cells were sorted. The CDR3 length is 15 residues. The V gene lost 2 bases and the J gene lost 3 bases, with 10 bases spanning the gap. Germline lookup yields CDR1 SGHAT and CDR2 FQNNGV. This chain joins TRBV11-2 and TRBJ1-4; D gene unclear. This specimen consisted of CD4+ T cells sorted from blood, obtained at week 0. The source is a human donor with alopecia areata. The CDR3, as DNA: TGTGCCAGCAGCTTATCCCAGGTCTCTAATGAAAAACTGTTTTTT. Translated: CASSLSQVSNEKLFF.